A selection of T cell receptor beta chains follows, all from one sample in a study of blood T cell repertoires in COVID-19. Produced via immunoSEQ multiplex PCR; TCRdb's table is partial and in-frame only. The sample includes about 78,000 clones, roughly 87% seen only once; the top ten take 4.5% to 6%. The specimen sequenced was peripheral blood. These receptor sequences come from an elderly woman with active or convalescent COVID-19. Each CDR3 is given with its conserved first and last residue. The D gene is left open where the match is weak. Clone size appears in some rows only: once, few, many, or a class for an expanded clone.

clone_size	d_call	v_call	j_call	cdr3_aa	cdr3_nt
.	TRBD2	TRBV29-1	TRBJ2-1	CSVHLAGGREQFF	TGCAGCGTTCATCTAGCGGGAGGAAGAGAGCAGTTCTTC
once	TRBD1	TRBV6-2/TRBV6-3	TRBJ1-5	CASSRHGTAYNQPQHF	TGTGCCAGCAGCCGTCACGGGACAGCTTACAATCAGCCCCAGCATTTT
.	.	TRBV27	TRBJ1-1	CAREFSFSDTEAFF	TGTGCCAGGGAGTTCTCTTTTTCGGACACTGAAGCTTTCTTT
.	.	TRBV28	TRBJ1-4	CASSSGGSREKLFF	TGTGCCAGCAGTTCCGGCGGAAGCCGTGAAAAACTGTTTTTT
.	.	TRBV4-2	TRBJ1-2	CASSPAAAYGYTF	TGTGCCAGCAGTCCAGCGGCAGCTTATGGCTACACCTTC
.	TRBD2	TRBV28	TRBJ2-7	CASSFGLAGVEQYF	TGTGCCAGCAGTTTCGGACTAGCGGGAGTCGAGCAGTACTTC
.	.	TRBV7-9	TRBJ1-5	CASSFGGAESNQPQHF	TGTGCCAGCAGCTTCGGCGGCGCGGAAAGCAATCAGCCCCAGCATTTT
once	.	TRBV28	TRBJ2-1	CASSLRGGGRDNEQFF	TGTGCCAGCAGTTTAAGGGGAGGCGGACGGGACAATGAGCAGTTCTTC
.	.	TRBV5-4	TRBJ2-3	CASSVTQGDTQYF	TGTGCCAGCAGCGTCACGCAGGGAGATACGCAGTATTTT
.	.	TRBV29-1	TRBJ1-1	CSAPDTNTEAFF	TGCAGCGCCCCGGACACGAACACTGAAGCTTTCTTT
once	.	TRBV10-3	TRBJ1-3	CAIGATGISGNTIYF	TGTGCCATCGGCGCGACAGGTATCTCTGGAAACACCATATATTTT
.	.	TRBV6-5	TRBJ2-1	CASSYSGEYNEQFF	TGTGCCAGCAGTTACTCCGGGGAGTACAATGAGCAGTTCTTC
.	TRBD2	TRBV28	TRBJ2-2	CASGRASGNTGELFF	TGTGCCAGCGGTAGAGCTAGCGGGAACACCGGGGAGCTGTTTTTT
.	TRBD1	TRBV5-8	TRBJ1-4	CASSPTRQGPNEKLFF	TGTGCCAGCAGCCCAACCCGACAGGGACCTAATGAAAAACTGTTTTTT
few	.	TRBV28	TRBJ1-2	CASSLAPGDYGYTF	TGTGCCAGCAGTTTGGCTCCAGGGGACTATGGCTACACCTTC
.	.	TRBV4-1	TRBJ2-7	CASSQDGDTSYEQYF	TGCGCCAGCAGCCAAGACGGGGACACCTCCTACGAGCAGTACTTC
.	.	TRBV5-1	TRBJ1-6	CASSFGGSSYNSPLHF	TGCGCCAGCAGCTTCGGTGGGAGCTCCTATAATTCACCCCTCCACTTT
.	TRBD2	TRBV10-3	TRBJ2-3	CATETSGGTDTQYF	TGTGCCACCGAGACTAGCGGAGGCACAGATACGCAGTATTTT
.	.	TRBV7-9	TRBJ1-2	CASSSTGTDNYGYTF	TGTGCCAGCAGCTCAACCGGGACTGACAACTATGGCTACACCTTC
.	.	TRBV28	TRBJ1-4	CASSSRPIEKLFF	TGTGCCAGCAGTTCCAGGCCAATTGAAAAACTGTTTTTT
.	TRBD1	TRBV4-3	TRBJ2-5	CASSQWTGELETQYF	TGCGCCAGCAGCCAATGGACAGGGGAACTGGAGACCCAGTACTTC
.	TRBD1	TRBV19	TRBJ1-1	CASSPGTGGAGNTEAFF	TGTGCCAGTAGTCCCGGGACAGGGGGCGCCGGGAACACTGAAGCTTTCTTT
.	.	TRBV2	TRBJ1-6	CASSPSRGDNSPLHF	TGTGCCAGCAGTCCCTCCCGGGGGGATAATTCACCCCTCCACTTT
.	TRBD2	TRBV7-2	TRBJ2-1	CASSSGLAGFEQFF	TGTGCCAGCAGTTCGGGACTAGCGGGCTTTGAGCAGTTCTTC
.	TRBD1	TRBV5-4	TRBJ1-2	CASSLVGGEGYTF	TGTGCCAGCAGCTTGGTAGGGGGCGAAGGCTACACCTTC
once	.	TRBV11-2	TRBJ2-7	CASSLRGGQNEQYF	TGTGCCAGCAGCCTGAGGGGGGGCCAGAACGAGCAGTACTTC
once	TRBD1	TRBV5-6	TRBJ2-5	CASSVTGAATQYF	TGTGCCAGCAGCGTTACAGGGGCAGCGACCCAGTACTTC
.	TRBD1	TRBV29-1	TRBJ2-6	CSVGAQGAHGANVLTF	TGCAGCGTTGGAGCTCAGGGGGCGCACGGGGCCAACGTCCTGACTTTC
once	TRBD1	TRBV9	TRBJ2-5	CASSLHRGTGETQYF	TGTGCCAGCAGCCTCCACCGTGGGACAGGGGAGACCCAGTACTTC
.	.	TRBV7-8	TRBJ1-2	CASTPFRRGNYGYTF	TGTGCCAGCACTCCGTTTCGCCGCGGAAACTATGGCTACACCTTC
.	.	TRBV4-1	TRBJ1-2	CASSHPGVGKIYGYTF	TGCGCCAGCAGCCATCCGGGGGTGGGGAAAATCTATGGCTACACCTTC
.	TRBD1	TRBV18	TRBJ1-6	CASSPTGTGSSPLHF	TGTGCCAGCTCACCAACCGGGACAGGGAGTTCACCCCTCCACTTT
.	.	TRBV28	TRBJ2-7	CASSTADRPRGEQYF	TGTGCCAGCAGCACAGCGGACAGGCCGCGGGGTGAGCAGTACTTC
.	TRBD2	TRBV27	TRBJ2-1	CASSPGLAMVGEQFF	TGTGCCAGCAGTCCGGGACTAGCGATGGTGGGTGAGCAGTTCTTC
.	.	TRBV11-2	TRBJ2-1	CASSLVLGRRAVYNEQFF	TGTGCCAGCAGCTTAGTCCTCGGGCGGCGGGCGGTCTACAATGAGCAGTTCTTC
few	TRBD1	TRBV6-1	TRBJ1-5	CASSDLQGGFGNQPQHF	TGTGCCAGCAGTGACCTACAGGGGGGCTTTGGCAATCAGCCCCAGCATTTT
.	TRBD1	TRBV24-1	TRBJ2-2	CATRPAENTGAGELFF	TGTGCCACCAGACCCGCTGAGAATACAGGGGCCGGGGAGCTGTTTTTT
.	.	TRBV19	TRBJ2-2	CASTPGAFTGELFF	TGTGCCAGTACCCCAGGGGCTTTCACCGGGGAGCTGTTTTTT
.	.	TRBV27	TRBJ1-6	CASSLSWAAYNSPLHF	TGTGCCAGCAGTTTATCGTGGGCAGCCTATAATTCACCCCTCCACTTT
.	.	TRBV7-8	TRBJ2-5	CASSRVQETQYF	TGTGCCAGCAGCCGCGTCCAAGAGACCCAGTACTTC
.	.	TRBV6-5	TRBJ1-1	CASRSTGSAEAFF	TGTGCCAGCAGAAGTACAGGGAGCGCTGAAGCTTTCTTT
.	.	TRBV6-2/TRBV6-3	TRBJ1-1	CASSYTRTGGNTEAFF	TGTGCCAGCAGTTACACGAGGACGGGAGGGAACACTGAAGCTTTCTTT
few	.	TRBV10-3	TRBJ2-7	CAISDTAIYEQYF	TGTGCCATCAGTGACACAGCAATATACGAGCAGTACTTC
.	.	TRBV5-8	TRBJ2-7	CASSLNRYSYEQYF	TGTGCCAGCAGCTTAAACAGATATTCCTACGAGCAGTACTTC
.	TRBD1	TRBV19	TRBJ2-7	CASSTPGTGFNEQYF	TGTGCCAGTAGTACCCCCGGGACAGGGTTCAACGAGCAGTACTTC
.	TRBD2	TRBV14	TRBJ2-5	CASSQETSGEETQYF	TGTGCCAGCAGCCAAGAAACTAGCGGGGAAGAGACCCAGTACTTC
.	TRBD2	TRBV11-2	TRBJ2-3	CASSSGLAGERDTQYF	TGTGCCAGCAGCTCCGGACTAGCGGGAGAACGGGATACGCAGTATTTT